The sequence of this T cell receptor (beta chain) was determined in a study of CD8+ T cells in alopecia areata. Points from the study as a whole: For lesional scalp, especially alopecia totalis/universalis, clonality was higher than in normal scalp. When scalp samples are sequenced, resident alphabeta T cells of normal skin are also captured.

A note on this clone: Its target is unknown.

Individuals with alopecia areata gave both lesional scalp punch biopsies and peripheral blood for collection. The germline V gene has CDR1 LNHDA and CDR2 SQIVND (reference sequence). This CDR3 region has 13 residues. V gave up 5 bases and J gave up 2 bases, with 7 bases separating them. It was cDNA, reverse transcribed from extracted RNA, that served as the sequencing template. Assay used: immunoSEQ multiplex PCR; TCRdb lists only in-frame clones, some missing. The repertoire includes 100,000 to 150,000 clones, around 45% of them detected once, and roughly a tenth sits in the top ten. The chain joins TRBV19 to TRBJ2-1; no clear D gene. The TCR originated in a human donor with alopecia areata. What was sequenced was NKG2D-low CD8+ T cells sorted from blood. The CDR3 loop reads CASSLDPYNEQFF. The CDR3 DNA reads as TGTGCCAGTAGTCTGGACCCCTACAATGAGCAGTTCTTC.